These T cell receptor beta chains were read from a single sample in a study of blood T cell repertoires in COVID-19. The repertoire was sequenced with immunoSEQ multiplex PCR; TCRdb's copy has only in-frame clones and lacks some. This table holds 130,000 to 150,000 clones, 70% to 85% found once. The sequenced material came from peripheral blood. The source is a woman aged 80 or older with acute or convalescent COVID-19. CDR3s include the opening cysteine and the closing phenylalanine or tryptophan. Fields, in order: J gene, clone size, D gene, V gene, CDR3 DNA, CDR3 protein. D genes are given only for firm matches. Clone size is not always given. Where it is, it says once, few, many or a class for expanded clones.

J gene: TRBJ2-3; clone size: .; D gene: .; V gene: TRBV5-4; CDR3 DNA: TGTGCCAGCAGCTTGCGTTACAGGGTCTTTGAGGATCGCACAGATACGCAGTATTTT; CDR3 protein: CASSLRYRVFEDRTDTQYF
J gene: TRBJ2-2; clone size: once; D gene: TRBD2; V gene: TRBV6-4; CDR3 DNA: TGTGCCAGACTAGCGGTAGCGAACACCGGGGAGCTGTTTTTT; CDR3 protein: CARLAVANTGELFF
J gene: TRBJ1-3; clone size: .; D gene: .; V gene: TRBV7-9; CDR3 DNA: TGTGCCAGCAGCTCAAATGTACAGGGAACCACCATATATTTT; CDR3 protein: CASSSNVQGTTIYF
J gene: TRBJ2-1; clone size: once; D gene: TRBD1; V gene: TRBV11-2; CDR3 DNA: TGTGCCAGCAGCTCGCAGGGGGCAGGGTACAATGAGCAGTTCTTC; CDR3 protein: CASSSQGAGYNEQFF
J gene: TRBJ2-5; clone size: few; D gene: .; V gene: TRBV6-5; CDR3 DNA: TGTGCCAGCAGGAGACAGACCCAAGAGACCCAGTACTTC; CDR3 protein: CASRRQTQETQYF
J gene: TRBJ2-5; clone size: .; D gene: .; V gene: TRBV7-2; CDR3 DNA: TGTGCCAGCACGGTCAGGGGCTCGGAGACCCAGTACTTC; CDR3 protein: CASTVRGSETQYF
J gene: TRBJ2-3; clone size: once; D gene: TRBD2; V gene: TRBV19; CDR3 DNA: TGTGCCAGTAGCTTAGCGGGGGGGACAGATACGCAGTATTTT; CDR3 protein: CASSLAGGTDTQYF
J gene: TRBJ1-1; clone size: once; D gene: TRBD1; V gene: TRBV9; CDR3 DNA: TGTGCCAGCAGCCTGTCAGGGGGCTTCACTGAAGCTTTCTTT; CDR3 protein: CASSLSGGFTEAFF
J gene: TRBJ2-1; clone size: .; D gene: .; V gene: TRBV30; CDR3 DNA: TGTGCCTCCTTAGCCAATGAGCAGTTCTTC; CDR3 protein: CASLANEQFF
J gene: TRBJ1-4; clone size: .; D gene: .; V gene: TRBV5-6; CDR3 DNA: TGTGCCAGCAGCTTGCAGGGCCGAGAAGAAAAACTGTTTTTT; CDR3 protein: CASSLQGREEKLFF
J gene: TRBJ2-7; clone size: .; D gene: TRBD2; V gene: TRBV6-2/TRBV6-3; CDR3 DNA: TGTGCCAGCAGTTACGCCAGGAGGACTAGCGGGGGGGCCTACGAGCAGTACTTC; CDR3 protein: CASSYARRTSGGAYEQYF
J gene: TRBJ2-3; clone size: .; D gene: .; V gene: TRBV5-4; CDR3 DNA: TGTGCCAGCAGTTTTGACCCAAAGACAGCTGATACGCAGTATTTT; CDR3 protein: CASSFDPKTADTQYF
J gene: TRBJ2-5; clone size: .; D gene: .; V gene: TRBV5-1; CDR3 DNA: TGCGCCAGCAGCTTGCGAGGGTACCAAGAGACCCAGTACTTC; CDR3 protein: CASSLRGYQETQYF
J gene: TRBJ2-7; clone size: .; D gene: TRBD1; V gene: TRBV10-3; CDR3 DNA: TGTGCCATCAGCGCACGAACAGGGGCCTACGAGCAGTACTTC; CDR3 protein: CAISARTGAYEQYF
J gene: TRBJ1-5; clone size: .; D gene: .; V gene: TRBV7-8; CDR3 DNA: TGTGCCAGCAGCACACTTGGAGGCAATCAGCCCCAGCATTTT; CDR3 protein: CASSTLGGNQPQHF
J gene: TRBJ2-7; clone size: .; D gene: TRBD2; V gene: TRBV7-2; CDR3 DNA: TGTGCCAGCAGCTCCAGAAGACTAGCGGGGTGGCCCCACGAGCAGTACTTC; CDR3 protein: CASSSRRLAGWPHEQYF
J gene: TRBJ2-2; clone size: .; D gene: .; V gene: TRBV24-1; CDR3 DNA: TGTGCCACCAGTGGGGGGCAGAATGCGAACACCGGGGAGCTGTTTTTT; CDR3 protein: CATSGGQNANTGELFF
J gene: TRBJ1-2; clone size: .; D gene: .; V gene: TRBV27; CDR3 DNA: TGTGCCAGCAGTCTCTTCGGGGATAGGGAGTCCGGCTACACCTTC; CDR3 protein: CASSLFGDRESGYTF
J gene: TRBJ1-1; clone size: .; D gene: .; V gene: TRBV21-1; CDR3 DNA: TGTGCCAGCAGCAAAGCCCTATCTCCTCGTACCCTCGATACTGCGAGGTACACTGAAGCTTTCTTT; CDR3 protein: CASSKALSPRTLDTARYTEAFF
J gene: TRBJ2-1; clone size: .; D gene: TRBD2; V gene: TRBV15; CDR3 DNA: TGTGCCACCAGCAGAGGCAGGACTAGCGGGGGGGCTTTAAATGAGCAGTTCTTC; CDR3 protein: CATSRGRTSGGALNEQFF
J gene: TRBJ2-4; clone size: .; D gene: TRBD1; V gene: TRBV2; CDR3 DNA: TGTGCCAGCATCTACAGGGGAAGGTCCAAAAACATTCAGTACTTC; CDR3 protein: CASIYRGRSKNIQYF
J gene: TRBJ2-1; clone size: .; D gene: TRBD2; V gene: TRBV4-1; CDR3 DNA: TGCGCCAGCAGCCGCCCGCCCCGGGGTAGCGGGGGGGCCGGGGAGCAGTTCTTC; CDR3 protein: CASSRPPRGSGGAGEQFF